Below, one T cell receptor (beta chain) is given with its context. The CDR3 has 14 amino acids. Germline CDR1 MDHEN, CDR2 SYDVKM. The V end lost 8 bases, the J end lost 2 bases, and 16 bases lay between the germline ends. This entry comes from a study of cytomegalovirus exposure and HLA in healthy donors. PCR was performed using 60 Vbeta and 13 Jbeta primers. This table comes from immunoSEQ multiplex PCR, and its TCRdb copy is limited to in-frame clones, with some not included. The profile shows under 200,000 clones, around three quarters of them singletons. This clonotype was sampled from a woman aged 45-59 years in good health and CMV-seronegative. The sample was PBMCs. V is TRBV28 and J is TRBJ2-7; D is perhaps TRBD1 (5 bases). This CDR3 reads CASRTQGSTYEQYF. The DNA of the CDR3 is TGTGCCAGCCGCACCCAGGGCTCGACCTACGAGCAGTACTTC.